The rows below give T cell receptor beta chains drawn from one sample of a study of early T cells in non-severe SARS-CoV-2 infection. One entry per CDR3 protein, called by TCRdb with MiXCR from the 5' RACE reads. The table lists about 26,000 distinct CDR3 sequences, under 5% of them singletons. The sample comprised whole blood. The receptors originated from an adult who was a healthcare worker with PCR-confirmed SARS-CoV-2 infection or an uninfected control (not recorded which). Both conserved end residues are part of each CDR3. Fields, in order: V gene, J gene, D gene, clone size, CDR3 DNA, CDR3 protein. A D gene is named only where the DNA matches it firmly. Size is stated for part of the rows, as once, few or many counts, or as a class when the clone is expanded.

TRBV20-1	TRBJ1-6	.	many	TGCAGTGCTAGAGATTTTGCAGGTCGAAGCTCCTATAATTCACCCCTCCACTTT	CSARDFAGRSSYNSPLHF
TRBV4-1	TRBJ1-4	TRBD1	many	TGCGCCAGCAGCCACGGGACAGGGGTTGAGGAAAAACTGTTTTTT	CASSHGTGVEEKLFF
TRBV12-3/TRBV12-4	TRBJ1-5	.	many	TGTGCCAGCAGTCCGGCCGTCTCCGGGCAGCCCCAGCATTTT	CASSPAVSGQPQHF
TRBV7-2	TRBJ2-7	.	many	TGTGCCAGCAGCACAGGAGGGCACAGGGGCTCCTACGAGCAGTACTTC	CASSTGGHRGSYEQYF
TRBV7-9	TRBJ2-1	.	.	TGTGCCAGCAGCTCCTATCCCGGACCGGGTAGGGAGCAGTTCTTC	CASSSYPGPGREQFF
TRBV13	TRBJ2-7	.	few	TGTGCCAGCAGCTTAACGAACGGGAGCTCCTACGAGCAGTACTTC	CASSLTNGSSYEQYF
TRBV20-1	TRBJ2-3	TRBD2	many	TGCAGTGCCACTAAGGCTAGCGGGAGGGCCACGGGGACAGATACGCAGTATTTT	CSATKASGRATGTDTQYF
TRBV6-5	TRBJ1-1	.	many	TGTGCCAGCAGTTCGGCAGGGACAATGAACACTGAAGCTTTCTTT	CASSSAGTMNTEAFF
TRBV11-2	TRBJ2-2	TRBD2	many	TGTGCCAGCAGCTTAGGAAGCTTGCGGACTAGCGGGAGAACGACCACCGGGGAGCTGTTTTTT	CASSLGSLRTSGRTTTGELFF
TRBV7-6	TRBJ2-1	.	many	TGTGCCAGCAGCCACCTCCCGAATGAGCAGTTCTTC	CASSHLPNEQFF
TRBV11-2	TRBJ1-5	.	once	TGTGCCAGCAGCTTAGACTCTAGCGGGTCCAACACAGATACGCAGCATTTT	CASSLDSSGSNTDTQHF
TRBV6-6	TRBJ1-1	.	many	TGTGCCAGCAGGTGGACCGGGACAACTTTCTTT	CASRWTGTTFF
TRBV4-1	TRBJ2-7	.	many	TGCGCCAGCAGCCTCGAGGGAGAGTTCGGCTACGAGCAGTACTTC	CASSLEGEFGYEQYF
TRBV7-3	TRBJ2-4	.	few	TGTGCCAGCAGCCTAAACGGACTCCGGGGTAGCATTCAGTACTTC	CASSLNGLRGSIQYF
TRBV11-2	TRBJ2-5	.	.	TGTGCCAGCAGCAGGGGGACCCAAGAGACCCAGTACTTC	CASSRGTQETQYF
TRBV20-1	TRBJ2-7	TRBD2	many	TGCAGTGCTAGAGATGGGGGCGGGACTAGCCCCTACGAGCAGTACTTC	CSARDGGGTSPYEQYF
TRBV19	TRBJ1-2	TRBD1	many	TGTGCCAGTACCGCCCTATGGGGACAGGACTATGGCTACACCTTC	CASTALWGQDYGYTF
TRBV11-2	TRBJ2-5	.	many	TGTGCCAGCAGCTTAACTTTGGAGACCCAGTACTTC	CASSLTLETQYF
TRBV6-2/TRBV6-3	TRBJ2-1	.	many	TGTGCCAGCCTCCTCGGAGGAGGCAATGAGCAGTTCTTC	CASLLGGGNEQFF
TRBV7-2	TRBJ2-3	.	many	TGTGCCAGCAGCTTAGCTATCAGAACGGGAGTACCAGATACGCAGTATTTT	CASSLAIRTGVPDTQYF
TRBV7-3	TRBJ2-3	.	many	TGTGCCAGCAGCTCAAGTAAGAACGGGAGACCGTATTTT	CASSSSKNGRPYF
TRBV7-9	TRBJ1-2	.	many	TGTGCCAGCAGCTTAACCTATACTAACTATGGCTACACCTTC	CASSLTYTNYGYTF
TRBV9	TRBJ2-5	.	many	TGTGCCAGCAACCGCTGGTCGGGGGAGACCCAGTACTTC	CASNRWSGETQYF
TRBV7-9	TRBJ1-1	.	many	TGTGCCAGCAGCTTAAGAGGGGGAGGGGACACTGAAGCTTTCTTT	CASSLRGGGDTEAFF
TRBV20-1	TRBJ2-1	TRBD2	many	TGCAGTTCCGCTAGCGGGAGGAAGAATGAGCAGTTCTTC	CSSASGRKNEQFF
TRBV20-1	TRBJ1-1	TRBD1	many	TGCAGTGCTAAGGACAGGACGAACACTGAAGCTTTCTTT	CSAKDRTNTEAFF